These 8 T cell receptor beta chains were sequenced from one sample in a study of blood T cell repertoires in COVID-19. Sequencing was performed with immunoSEQ multiplex PCR; in TCRdb, only in-frame clones are kept and a portion is missing. The sample contains just over 650,000 clones, 90% of which appear only once. The material sequenced was peripheral blood. Receptor source: a woman under 30 with acute or convalescent COVID-19.

This clone was observed once. CDR3 nucleotide sequence: TGTGCTAGTGGTCCCCCAGGAGGGAGCTACGAGCAGTACTTC. Its protein product is CASGPPGGSYEQYF. The chain uses TRBV12-5 and TRBJ2-7; possibly TRBD2 for D (6 bases). This CDR3 region has 14 residues. Deletions cut 5 bases from V and 3 bases from J, with 14 bases between. Germline V lookup: CDR1 LGHNT, CDR2 FRNRAP.

This chain uses TRBV7-2 with TRBJ1-3, with D unclear. Trimming took off 1 base at V and 5 bases at J, with 15 bases between the two ends. In germline, CDR1 is SGHTA, CDR2 FQGNSA. There are 16 residues in the CDR3. CDR3 amino acids: CASSLEGRPRRNTIYF. The CDR3 bases are TGTGCCAGCAGCTTAGAAGGCCGGCCTAGAAGAAACACCATATATTTT. Complete variable domain (other parts from reference TRBV7-2 and TRBJ1-3): GAGVSQSPSNKVTEKGKDVELRCDPISGHTALYWYRQSLGQGLEFLIYFQGNSAPDKSGLPSDRFSAERTGGSVSTLTIQRTQQEDSAVYLCASSLEGRPRRNTIYFGEGSWLTVV.

V is TRBV28 and J is TRBJ1-5; TRBD1 might be the D (5 bases). The germline CDR1 and CDR2 sequences are MDHEN and SYDVKM. This CDR3 comprises 11 residues. V shed 9 bases and J shed 6 bases, with 9 bases lying between them. The chain's CDR3 is CASKGIQPQHF. DNA for the CDR3: TGTGCCAGTAAGGGGATTCAGCCCCAGCATTTT.

J is TRBJ1-5 and V is TRBV6-5, with D unresolved. The CDR3 runs 13 residues. Trimming took 6 bases from V and 7 from J, leaving 13 bases between them. Germline assignment: CDR1 MNHEY and CDR2 SVGAGI. CDR3 loop: CASRNTEGQPQHF. The CDR3 coding sequence is TGTGCCAGCAGAAACACCGAGGGCCAGCCCCAGCATTTT.

The rearrangement links TRBV12-3 or TRBV12-4 to TRBJ1-2; D is unresolved. This CDR3 is built from 10 residues. V lost 10 bases and J lost 8, with 11 bases in between. CDR3 residues: CATLSVGYTF. The CDR3 coding sequence is TGTGCCACCCTATCCGTAGGCTACACCTTC.

This sequence joins TRBV29-1 and TRBJ1-2, with TRBD1 identical over 11 bases. This CDR3 has 13 amino acids. Looked up from germline, CDR1 is SQVTM and CDR2 is ANQGSEA. Losses at the gene ends were 3 bases for V and 9 bases for J; bases not matched to a gene: 6. CDR3: CSVEYGTGGRYTF. The CDR3 nucleotides are TGCAGCGTTGAGTATGGGACAGGGGGGCGCTACACCTTC. Drawing the rest from reference TRBV29-1 and TRBJ1-2, the complete variable domain is SAVISQKPSRDICQRGTSLTIQCQVDSQVTMMFWYRQQPGQSLTLIATANQGSEATYESGFVIDKFPISRPNLTFSTLTVSNMSPEDSSIYLCSVEYGTGGRYTFGSGTRLTVV.

The genes are TRBV7-9 and TRBJ1-1; D perhaps matches TRBD1 (5 bases). The V gene lost 0 bases and the J gene lost 1 base, with 12 bases spanning the gap. In germline, CDR1 is SEHNR, CDR2 FQNEAQ (reference sequence). The CDR3 totals 16 residues. The CDR3 reads CASSLAEGMANTEAFF. CDR3 DNA sequence: TGTGCCAGCAGCTTAGCGGAGGGGATGGCGAACACTGAAGCTTTCTTT.

In its sample, this clone was seen a few times. This chain links TRBV5-1 with TRBJ1-4; perhaps TRBD1 as D (6 bases). This CDR3 comprises 15 residues. The V gene's germline CDR1 is SGHRS and CDR2 YFSETQ. V dropped 0 bases and J dropped 6 bases, with 12 bases sitting between them. CDR3 region: CASSLVGGQDEKLFF. The CDR3 coding sequence is TGCGCCAGCAGCTTGGTAGGGGGTCAAGATGAAAAACTGTTTTTT.